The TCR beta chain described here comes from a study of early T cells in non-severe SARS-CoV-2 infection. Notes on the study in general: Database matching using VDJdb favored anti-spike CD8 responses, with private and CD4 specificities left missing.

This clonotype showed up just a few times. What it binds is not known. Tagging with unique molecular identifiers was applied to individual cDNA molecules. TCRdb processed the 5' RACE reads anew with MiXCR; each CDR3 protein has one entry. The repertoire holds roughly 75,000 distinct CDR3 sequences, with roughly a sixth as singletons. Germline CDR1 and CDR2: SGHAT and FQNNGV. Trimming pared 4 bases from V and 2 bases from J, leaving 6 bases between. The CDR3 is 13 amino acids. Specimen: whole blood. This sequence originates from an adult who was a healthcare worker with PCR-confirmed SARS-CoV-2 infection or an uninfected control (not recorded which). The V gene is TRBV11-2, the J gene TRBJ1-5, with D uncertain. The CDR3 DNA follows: TGTGCCAGCAGCTCTCGGGGCAATCAGCCCCAGCATTTT. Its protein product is CASSSRGNQPQHF.